The present T cell receptor (beta chain) was sequenced within a study of T cells in tumors after PD-1 blockade. Study as a whole: Blood samples averaged around 110,000 templates (range roughly 22,000-260,000) and over 35,000 unique clonotypes.

Germline V gene sequence: CDR1 MGHDK, CDR2 SYGVNS. The V and J ends lost 6 bases and 4 bases respectively, with 10 bases between them. CDR3 size: 14 residues. Clones were read by immunoSEQ multiplex PCR, and TCRdb kept only the in-frame ones, dropping some. The sample shows 14,000 or so clones, roughly 82% of them seen only once. V gene TRBV25-1 combines with J gene TRBJ1-6, with D hard to call. Source: PBMCs, taken after anti-PD-1 treatment. This sequence originates from a human donor with basal cell carcinoma. The CDR3 DNA sequence: TGTGCCAGCAGCCCGGGCCCTTATAATTCACCCCTCCACTTT. Residues: CASSPGPYNSPLHF.